This T cell receptor (beta chain) was observed in a study of neurological immune-mediated disorders. This clonotype was seen ten or more times. The antigen remains unidentified. The cDNA was produced through 5'RACE with 10-nucleotide random UMIs. TCRdb fed the 5' RACE reads into MiXCR, producing one record per CDR3 protein. The data hold about 71,000 distinct CDR3 sequences, with 10% observed a single time. Regarding time point: longitudinal time-point 1 (baseline). Volunteers from a blood bank in Maryland, USA, made up the healthy controls. Unsorted libraries came from 2 million PBMCs stored at -80 °C. Whole-study findings and limits: The most TCR clonal expansion was seen in HTLV-1-associated myelopathy, whereas the least was seen in multiple sclerosis, below the level in healthy controls.

Per the germline V gene, CDR1 is LGHDT and CDR2 is YNNKEL (reference sequence). V was clipped by 2 bases and J by 4 bases; unmatched bases: 3. The CDR3 runs 14 residues. This TCR derives from a man aged 25-40 years in good health. The rearrangement links TRBV3-1 to TRBJ1-1, with 8 bases identical to TRBD1. Sequencing was done on a sample of PBMCs. The chain's CDR3 is CASSQQGAATEAFF. CDR3 in DNA: TGTGCCAGCAGCCAACAGGGGGCCGCCACTGAAGCTTTCTTT.